A single T cell receptor beta chain is shown here with its context. The sample is drawn from a study of blood T cell repertoires in COVID-19. Germline V lookup: CDR1 LNHDA, CDR2 SQIVND (reference sequence). With 9 bases removed from V and 5 bases from J, the gap between germline ends came to 16 bases. This CDR3 is 13 amino acids long. Profiling relied on immunoSEQ multiplex PCR, and the TCRdb table lists in-frame clones only, not all of them. The table records some 42,000 clones, 70% to 90% of them present only once. V and J are TRBV19 and TRBJ1-1, with D possibly TRBD1 on 6 matching bases. The origin of this receptor is a human donor in a cohort sampled during active COVID-19. The specimen sequenced was peripheral blood. In DNA, the CDR3 is TGTGCCAGCTCTACAGGGTTGGTAACTGAAGCTTTCTTT. Protein product: CASSTGLVTEAFF.